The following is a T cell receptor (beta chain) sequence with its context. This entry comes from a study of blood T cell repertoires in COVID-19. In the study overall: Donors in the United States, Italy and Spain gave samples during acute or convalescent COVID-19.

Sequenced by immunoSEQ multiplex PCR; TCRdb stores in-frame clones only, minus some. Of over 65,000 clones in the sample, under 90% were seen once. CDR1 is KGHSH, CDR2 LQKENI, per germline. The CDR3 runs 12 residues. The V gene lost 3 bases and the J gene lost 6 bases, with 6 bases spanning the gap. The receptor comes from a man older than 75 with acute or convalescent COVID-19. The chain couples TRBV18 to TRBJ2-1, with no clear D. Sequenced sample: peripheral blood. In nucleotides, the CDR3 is TGTGCCAGCTCACCTCCTTTCAATGAGCAGTTCTTC. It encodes CASSPPFNEQFF.